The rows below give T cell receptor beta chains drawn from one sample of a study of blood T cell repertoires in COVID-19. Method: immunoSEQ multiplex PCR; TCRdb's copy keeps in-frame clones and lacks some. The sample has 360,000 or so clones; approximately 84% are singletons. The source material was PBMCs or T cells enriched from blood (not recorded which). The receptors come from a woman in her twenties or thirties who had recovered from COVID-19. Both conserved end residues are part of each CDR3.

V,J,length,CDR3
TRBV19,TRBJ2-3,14,CASSQGQFTDTQYF
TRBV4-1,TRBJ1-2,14,CASSQGTGTHGYTF
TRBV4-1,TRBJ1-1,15,CASSQAQTAHTEAFF
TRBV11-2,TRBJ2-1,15,CASSLAWGLYNEQFF
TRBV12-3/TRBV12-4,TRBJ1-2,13,CASSPGTVYGYTF
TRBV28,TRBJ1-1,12,CAIYGGGTEAFF
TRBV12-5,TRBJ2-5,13,CASGVAGQETQYF
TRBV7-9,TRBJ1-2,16,CASSLTTGRVDYGYTF
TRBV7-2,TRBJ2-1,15,CASSPLGRTANEQFF
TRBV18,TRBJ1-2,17,CASSPRGRGVENYGYTF
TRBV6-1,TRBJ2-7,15,CASSEGPASAYEQYF
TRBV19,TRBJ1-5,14,CASAGQGPYQPQHF
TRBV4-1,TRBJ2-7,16,CASSQSAWDSSYEQYF
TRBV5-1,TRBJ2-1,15,CASSPPGGNYNEQFF
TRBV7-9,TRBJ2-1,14,CASSFRREQDEQFF
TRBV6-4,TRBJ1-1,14,CASSDPRMNTEAFF
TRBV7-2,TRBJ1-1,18,CASSYGQGFSPRNTEAFF
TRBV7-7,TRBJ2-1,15,CASSLGGSPRNEQFF
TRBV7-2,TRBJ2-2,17,CASNRGLAGGTTGELFF
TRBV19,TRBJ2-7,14,CASSMVAGVAEQYF
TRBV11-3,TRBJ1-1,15,CASSLGEGHPSQAFF
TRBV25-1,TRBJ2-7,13,CASSEGHLYEQYF
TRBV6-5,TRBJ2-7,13,CASSYATGVEQYF
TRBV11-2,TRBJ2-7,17,CASSFSRTSYTSYEQYF
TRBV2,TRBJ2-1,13,CASSEQLNTEQFF
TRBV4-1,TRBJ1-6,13,CASSYTGVSPLHF
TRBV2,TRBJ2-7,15,CASSGAGTFSYEQYF
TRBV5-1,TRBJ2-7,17,CASSPPGTYSSYGEQYF
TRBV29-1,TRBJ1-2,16,CSVEKQGFRGPGGYTF
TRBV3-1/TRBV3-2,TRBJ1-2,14,CASSPPGQPYGYTF
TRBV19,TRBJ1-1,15,CASSILGSGPTEAFF
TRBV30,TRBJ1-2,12,CAWEADSYGYTF
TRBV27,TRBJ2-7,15,CASSFARRGSYEQYF
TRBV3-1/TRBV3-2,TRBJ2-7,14,CASSQAILSYEQYF
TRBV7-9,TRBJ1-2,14,CASSFIGTYLGYTF
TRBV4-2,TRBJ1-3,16,CASSQESTVSGNTIYF
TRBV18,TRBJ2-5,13,CASSPGLEETQYF
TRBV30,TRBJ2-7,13,CAWSVGATYEQYF
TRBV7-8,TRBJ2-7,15,CASSLVSQGTYEQYF
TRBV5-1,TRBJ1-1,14,CASSFDRANTEAFF
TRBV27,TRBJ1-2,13,CASSLDRLYGYTF
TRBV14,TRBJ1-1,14,CASSQAGRYTEAFF
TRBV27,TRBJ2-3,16,CASESGWGGGTDTQYF
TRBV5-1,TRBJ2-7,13,CASSLRGGHEQYF
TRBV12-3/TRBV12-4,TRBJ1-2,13,CASSEGHLYGYTF
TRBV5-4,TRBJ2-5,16,CASSAGQGEGRETQYF